One sample yielded the 26 T cell receptor beta chains listed below, sequenced in a study of T-cell reconstitution after alpha-beta-depleted transplantation in children. As it was prepared, the TCRbeta library received unique molecular identifiers. TCRdb used MiXCR to reprocess the PCR reads, holding one entry per CDR3 protein. The sample has some 350,000 distinct CDR3 sequences; roughly 17% are singletons. The sequenced sample was PBMCs, mostly from graft donor cells, obtained 360 days after TCRalphabeta/CD19-depleted stem cell transplant. The receptors shown here come from a male patient between 2 and 10 years old who had a stem cell transplant for acute lymphoblastic leukemia, so the T cells may come from the graft donor.

This clonotype occurred many times. This chain connects TRBV11-2 to TRBJ2-5, with no clear D. In germline, CDR1 is SGHAT, CDR2 FQNNGV. The CDR3 totals 13 residues. The V end was cut by 0 bases, the J end by 7 bases, with 9 bases between. This CDR3 reads CASSLDRLGTQYF. Written as DNA, the CDR3 is TGTGCCAGCAGCTTAGATCGGTTAGGGACCCAGTACTTC. The full variable domain, with the rest looked up from reference TRBV11-2 and TRBJ2-5, is EAGVAQSPRYKIIEKRQSVAFWCNPISGHATLYWYQQILGQGPKLLIQFQNNGVVDDSQLPKDRFSAERLKGVDSTLKIQPAKLEDSAVYLCASSLDRLGTQYFGPGTRLLVL.

This chain connects TRBV7-8 to TRBJ2-1, with D unresolved. Germline values: CDR1 SGHVS, CDR2 FQNEAQ. The V and J ends lost 2 bases and 10 bases respectively, with 9 bases between them. There are 12 residues in the CDR3. The CDR3 bases are TGTGCCAGCAGCTTAAGAGTGGGCGAGCAGTTCTTC. This codes for CASSLRVGEQFF.

Many counts were recorded for this clonotype. The chain combines TRBV5-1 with TRBJ1-1, with D possibly TRBD1 on 6 matching bases. This CDR3 spans 15 amino acids. Germline V gene data show CDR1 as SGHRS and CDR2 as YFSETQ. Trimming took 0 bases from V and 1 from J, leaving 10 bases between them. The CDR3 sequence is CASSLAPTGNTEAFF. The CDR3 nucleotides are TGCGCCAGCAGCTTGGCCCCGACAGGGAACACTGAAGCTTTCTTT.

This clonotype was detected ten times or more. The V and J genes are TRBV10-3 and TRBJ1-2, with D possibly TRBD1 on 6 matching bases. There are 14 residues in the CDR3. Trimming removed 6 bases from V and 6 bases from J, with 17 bases in between. Looked up from germline, CDR1 is ENHRY and CDR2 is SYGVKD. This CDR3 reads CAIRGAPGPDGYTF. CDR3 nucleotides: TGTGCCATCAGGGGGGCACCAGGGCCGGATGGCTACACCTTC.

Ten or more counts support this clonotype. The chain couples TRBV29-1 to TRBJ2-7, with D tentatively TRBD2 (7 bases). This CDR3 has 16 residues. CDR1 and CDR2 (germline): SQVTM, ANQGSEA. The V gene lost 0 bases and the J gene lost 3 bases, with 18 bases spanning the gap. In DNA form, the CDR3 reads TGCAGCGTTGAAGAAGCCAAGGGGGGGGTCGGCTACGAGCAGTACTTC. Amino acids: CSVEEAKGGVGYEQYF.

This chain links TRBV6-5 with TRBJ2-5; D tentatively fits TRBD1 or TRBD2 (7 bases each). The CDR3 covers 15 residues. The V gene lost 2 bases and the J gene lost 1 base, with 11 bases spanning the gap. CDR1 and CDR2 (germline): MNHEY, SVGAGI. CDR3 nucleotides: TGTGCCAGCAGTTACGCAGGGGGGGCCCAAGAGACCCAGTACTTC. It yields the protein CASSYAGGAQETQYF.

The CDR3 region is CASSLLAASREPSGVWAYNEQFF. In nucleotides, the CDR3 is TGTGCCAGCAGCTTATTGGCTGCTTCCCGGGAGCCCTCGGGGGTTTGGGCCTACAATGAGCAGTTCTTC. The chain combines TRBV7-6 with TRBJ2-1; tentative D call: TRBD2 (6 bases). V lost 2 bases and J 2 bases, leaving 34 bases between the germline ends. The length of the CDR3 is 23 residues. Germline V gene lookup returns CDR1 SGHVS and CDR2 FNYEAQ.

This clonotype was detected a few times. The gene calls are TRBV10-2 and TRBJ1-2; 7 bases line up with TRBD1. Losses at the gene ends were 0 bases for V and 8 bases for J; bases not matched to a gene: 9. Germline lookup yields CDR1 WSHSY and CDR2 SAAADI. There are 15 residues in the CDR3. CDR3 amino acids: CASSESGRDSNGYTF. CDR3 bases: TGCGCCAGCAGTGAGTCCGGCCGGGACAGTAACGGCTACACCTTC.

V gene TRBV7-8 combines with J gene TRBJ2-7, with no clear D. Germline assignment: CDR1 SGHVS and CDR2 FQNEAQ. V shed 3 bases and J shed 6 bases, with 18 bases lying between them. This CDR3 contains 15 residues. CDR3 protein: CASSLGDWFDSEQYF. DNA for the CDR3: TGTGCCAGCAGCTTGGGCGACTGGTTTGATAGCGAGCAGTACTTC. The whole variable domain, remainder taken from reference TRBV7-8 and TRBJ2-7, is GAGVSQSPRYKVAKRGQDVALRCDPISGHVSLFWYQQALGQGPEFLTYFQNEAQLDKSGLPSDRFFAERPEGSVSTLKIQRTQQEDSAVYLCASSLGDWFDSEQYFGPGTRLTVT.

This chain uses TRBV6-2 or TRBV6-3 with TRBJ2-1; D gene unclear. V lost 2 bases and J lost 4, with 6 bases in between. Germline CDR1 is MNHEY and CDR2 is SVGEGT. The CDR3 contains 13 residues. This chain's CDR3 is CASSYAQYNEQFF. DNA of the CDR3: TGTGCCAGCAGTTACGCCCAATACAATGAGCAGTTCTTC.

This clonotype has a handful of counts. The chain carries TRBV3-1 and TRBJ2-1; tentative D call: TRBD1 (6 bases). The CDR3 contains 16 residues. Between the trimmed V and J ends, which lost 1 base and 0 bases, there was a span of 10 bases. CDR1 is LGHDT and CDR2 is YNNKEL in the germline V gene (reference sequence). The CDR3 region has the DNA TGTGCCAGCAGCCAAGGCGGACAGAGCTCCTACAATGAGCAGTTCTTC. The encoded protein is CASSQGGQSSYNEQFF.

This clonotype has ten or more counts. The gene calls are TRBV7-6 and TRBJ2-7; D remains ambiguous. CDR1 is SGHVS, CDR2 FNYEAQ, per germline. V was clipped by 1 base and J by 0 bases, with 10 bases between them. The CDR3 totals 15 residues. The CDR3 DNA sequence: TGTGCCAGCAGCTTAGGACCTGAAAGCTCCTACGAGCAGTACTTC. Residues: CASSLGPESSYEQYF.

J is TRBJ2-4 and V is TRBV6-4, with 13 bases lining up with TRBD2. Germline V gene lookup returns CDR1 MRHNA and CDR2 SNTAGT. V was pared by 5 bases and J by 0 bases, with 19 bases of the junction left unmatched. The CDR3 extends over 22 amino acids. CDR3 nucleotide sequence: TGTGCCAGCAGTAGCTGGGGGACTAGCGGGGAACCTTTCCTTTTAGCCAAAAACATTCAGTACTTC. Translation: CASSSWGTSGEPFLLAKNIQYF.

The genes are TRBV7-9 and TRBJ2-2; no definite D call. Germline V lookup: CDR1 SEHNR, CDR2 FQNEAQ (reference sequence). Trimming stripped 5 bases from V and 2 bases from J, with 9 bases between. The CDR3 has 14 residues. The CDR3 bases are TGTGCCAGCAGCCTAACGCTCAACACCGGGGAGCTGTTTTTT. Translation gives CASSLTLNTGELFF.

The chain's CDR3 is CASSQKHSSYEQYF. The CDR3 DNA reads as TGTGCCAGCAGCCAAAAACACAGCTCCTACGAGCAGTACTTC. The V gene is TRBV3-1, the J gene TRBJ2-7; no clear D gene. Deletions cut 2 bases from V and 0 bases from J, with 8 bases between. This CDR3 contains 14 residues. CDR1 and CDR2 from the germline V gene are LGHDT and YNNKEL (reference sequence).

This clonotype was observed a handful of times. This rearrangement joins TRBV4-2 to TRBJ2-3; TRBD2 is a possible D gene (5 bases). The CDR3 runs 14 residues. Deletions cut 4 bases from V and 2 bases from J, with 10 bases between. Germline values: CDR1 LGHNA, CDR2 YNFKEQ. The CDR3 protein is CASSPGIHTDTQYF. For the CDR3, the DNA is TGTGCCAGCAGCCCCGGGATTCACACAGATACGCAGTATTTT.

The count of this clonotype is one. The CDR3: CSASWRGRPYGYTF. In DNA, the CDR3 is TGCAGCGCCTCGTGGAGGGGGCGTCCCTATGGCTACACCTTC. The rearrangement links TRBV29-1 to TRBJ1-2, with 7 bases identical to TRBD1. The germline gives CDR1 SQVTM, CDR2 ANQGSEA. The junction had 12 bases not matched to a gene; V was cut back by 7 bases and J by 4 bases. The CDR3 has 14 residues.

This rearrangement joins TRBV5-1 to TRBJ2-7; no definite D call. There are 13 residues in the CDR3. The V end was cut by 5 bases, the J end by 1 base, with 10 bases between. Germline lookup yields CDR1 SGHRS and CDR2 YFSETQ. The CDR3 DNA sequence: TGCGCCAGCAGGTCTATATCTTCCTACGAGCAGTACTTC. Its protein product is CASRSISSYEQYF.

This clonotype has just a few counts. This chain uses TRBV5-1 with TRBJ2-7; 10 bases are shared with TRBD1. After removal of 0 bases from V and 1 base from J, the junction contained 4 bases not matched to a gene. The CDR3 loop spans 16 amino acids. Looked up from germline, CDR1 is SGHRS and CDR2 is YFSETQ. The CDR3, as DNA: TGCGCCAGCAGCTTGGAGGGACAGGGGATTTCCTACGAGCAGTACTTC. Protein product: CASSLEGQGISYEQYF.

The chain joins TRBV20-1 to TRBJ2-1; 12 nucleotides agree with TRBD2. This CDR3 comprises 18 residues. Germline loops: CDR1 DFQATT, CDR2 SNEGSKA (reference sequence). Germline trimming cut 3 bases from V and 4 bases from J; bases unmatched to any gene: 13. The CDR3 reads CSARGVPSGRAVYNEQFF. For the CDR3, the DNA is TGCAGTGCTAGGGGGGTTCCTAGCGGGAGGGCCGTTTACAATGAGCAGTTCTTC.

Ten or more counts support this clonotype. This chain links TRBV7-6 with TRBJ1-3; D is undetermined. Germline CDR1 is SGHVS and CDR2 is FNYEAQ. The CDR3 sequence is 18 residues long. The ends were cut back, 2 bases at V and 0 bases at J, with 17 bases in the middle. CDR3 nucleotide sequence: TGTGCCAGCAGCTTATGGGGAACGGGCCCGAGCTCTGGAAACACCATATATTTT. Protein sequence: CASSLWGTGPSSGNTIYF. Full variable domain (missing parts from reference TRBV7-6 and TRBJ1-3): GAGVSQSPRYKVTKRGQDVALRCDPISGHVSLYWYRQALGQGPEFLTYFNYEAQQDKSGLPNDRFSAERPEGSISTLTIQRTEQRDSAMYRCASSLWGTGPSSGNTIYFGEGSWLTVV.

The V gene is TRBV9, the J gene TRBJ2-1; D is perhaps TRBD2 (6 bases). The ends were cut back, 4 bases at V and 7 bases at J, with 15 bases in the middle. The CDR3 spans 14 residues. Germline V gene sequence: CDR1 SGDLS, CDR2 YYNGEE. The CDR3 here is CASSPTGVGNEQFF. CDR3 coding DNA: TGTGCCAGCAGCCCGACGGGAGTGGGAAATGAGCAGTTCTTC.

This clonotype was seen more than once but under ten times. The V call is TRBV28, the J call TRBJ2-1; D possibly matches TRBD1 or TRBD2 (5 bases each). The CDR3 extends over 15 amino acids. The germline V gene has CDR1 MDHEN and CDR2 SYDVKM. The ends were cut back, 5 bases at V and 12 bases at J, with 23 bases in the middle. As DNA, the CDR3 is TGTGCCAGCAGTAGCGTACGGGGCAGGGTCCTCCGGCAGTTCTTC. It codes for CASSSVRGRVLRQFF.

This clonotype occurred a few times. This rearrangement joins TRBV29-1 to TRBJ2-1; a weak D match, TRBD1 (6 bases). This CDR3 comprises 12 residues. Germline V CDR1 and CDR2: SQVTM, ANQGSEA. V lost 5 bases and J 9 bases, leaving 14 bases between the germline ends. CDR3 in DNA: TGCAGCGTTCCTAACAGGGTCGGTGAGCAGTTCTTC. Its translation: CSVPNRVGEQFF.

The gene calls are TRBV7-2 and TRBJ2-5; D gene unclear. CDR1 SGHTA and CDR2 FQGNSA come from the germline V gene. V shed 0 bases and J shed 4 bases, with 12 bases lying between them. The CDR3 loop spans 15 amino acids. CDR3 coding DNA: TGTGCCAGCAGCTTAGCGTATCTAGGGTCAGAGACCCAGTACTTC. As protein: CASSLAYLGSETQYF.

J is TRBJ1-6 and V is TRBV7-2, with a possible D match to TRBD1 (5 bases). The CDR3 runs 14 residues. Trimming removed 5 bases from V and 7 bases from J, with 12 bases in between. Germline values: CDR1 SGHTA, CDR2 FQGNSA. CDR3 in DNA: TGTGCCAGCAGCCGCAGGGATGGGAATTCACCCCTCCACTTT. This encodes CASSRRDGNSPLHF.